The clone carrying this TCR beta chain was counted only a few times. Its specificity is not known. These data originate in a study of T cells after yellow fever vaccination. V lost 10 bases and J lost 3; bases outside the gene matches: 11. This CDR3 is built from 16 residues. Whole-study findings and limits: Clonotypes shared by both compartments, CD4 and CD8, made up a small share. Most clones from primary vaccination were detected again post-booster (roughly 96% CD4, about 85% CD8). The study found a weaker secondary response that peaked faster, day 5 versus 15.

5'RACE template switching produced TCR cDNA carrying a universal primer site and UMIs. TCRdb processed the 5' RACE reads anew with MiXCR; each CDR3 protein has one entry. The profile shows 150,000 to 200,000 distinct CDR3 sequences, roughly 8.8% of them singletons. The receptor was derived from a man aged 18 to 29 who received the YFV17D yellow fever vaccine. The V gene is TRBV12-3 or TRBV12-4, the J gene TRBJ2-6; TRBD1 matches at 8 bases. This sample comprised CD8+ T cells sorted from PBMCs, obtained 45 days after the yellow fever booster vaccination. The CDR3 DNA sequence: TGTGCCACCTCTTCAGGGGGCGCTTATGGGGCCAACGTCCTGACTTTC. It is translated as CATSSGGAYGANVLTF.